Listed below are T cell receptor beta chains from one sample, sequenced in a study of blood T cell repertoires in COVID-19. Some clones are missing from TCRdb's copy, which holds only in-frame ones; the method was immunoSEQ multiplex PCR. Of 390,000 or so clones in the sample, roughly 85% are singletons; the top ten hold approximately 1.4%. The specimen was peripheral blood. These receptors were obtained from a woman under 40 with active or convalescent COVID-19. Each CDR3 is given with its conserved first and last residue. Fields, in order: D gene, V gene, clone size, J gene, CDR3 DNA, CDR3 protein. D genes are given only for firm matches. The listing skips clone size in some rows; elsewhere it reads once, few, many or a size class.

d_call: TRBD1
v_call: TRBV5-1
clone_size: NA
j_call: TRBJ1-5
cdr3_nt: TGCGCCAGCAGCTCGGAGGGACAGAGCAATCAGCCCCAGCATTTT
cdr3_aa: CASSSEGQSNQPQHF

d_call: TRBD2
v_call: TRBV4-2
clone_size: NA
j_call: TRBJ2-1
cdr3_nt: TGTGCCAGCAGCCGGGGACTAGCGGATTACAATGAGCAGTTCTTC
cdr3_aa: CASSRGLADYNEQFF

d_call: TRBD1
v_call: TRBV18
clone_size: NA
j_call: TRBJ1-1
cdr3_nt: TGTGCCAGCTCACCTTTTAGGACAGGGACCGCTGAAGCTTTCTTT
cdr3_aa: CASSPFRTGTAEAFF

d_call: TRBD1
v_call: TRBV2
clone_size: NA
j_call: TRBJ1-2
cdr3_nt: TGTGCCAGCAGTGCGACAGGGGCGGGCTATGGCTACACCTTC
cdr3_aa: CASSATGAGYGYTF

d_call: TRBD1
v_call: TRBV6-5
clone_size: NA
j_call: TRBJ1-5
cdr3_nt: TGTGCCAGCAGGGGACAGGGAGATCAGCCCCAGCATTTT
cdr3_aa: CASRGQGDQPQHF

d_call: TRBD2
v_call: TRBV10-3
clone_size: NA
j_call: TRBJ2-3
cdr3_nt: TGTGCGACTAGCGGCACAGATACGCAGTATTTT
cdr3_aa: CATSGTDTQYF

d_call: NA
v_call: TRBV30
clone_size: once
j_call: TRBJ1-2
cdr3_nt: TGTGCCTGGAGCACCGGGAGATCCTATGGCTACACCTTC
cdr3_aa: CAWSTGRSYGYTF

d_call: TRBD2
v_call: TRBV2
clone_size: NA
j_call: TRBJ2-1
cdr3_nt: TGTGCCAGCAGTGAATTTGGCGGGGGGGCCGATGAGCAGTTCTTC
cdr3_aa: CASSEFGGGADEQFF

d_call: NA
v_call: TRBV19
clone_size: few
j_call: TRBJ1-5
cdr3_nt: TGTGCCAGTACCGAGAAACGGACAGAGTATAGCAATCAGCCCCAGCATTTT
cdr3_aa: CASTEKRTEYSNQPQHF

d_call: TRBD2
v_call: TRBV12-5
clone_size: NA
j_call: TRBJ2-5
cdr3_nt: TGTGCTAGTGGTTCGCCTAGCGGGGGGGCCTTTGAGACCCAGTACTTC
cdr3_aa: CASGSPSGGAFETQYF

d_call: TRBD1
v_call: TRBV29-1
clone_size: NA
j_call: TRBJ2-1
cdr3_nt: TGCAGCGTTGAAGAGCCCGGGACAGGGAACCACAATGAGCAGTTCTTC
cdr3_aa: CSVEEPGTGNHNEQFF

d_call: NA
v_call: TRBV5-5
clone_size: once
j_call: TRBJ1-4
cdr3_nt: TGTGCCAGCAGCACAAGGGGGGGAGGTAATGAAAAACTGTTTTTT
cdr3_aa: CASSTRGGGNEKLFF

d_call: TRBD1
v_call: TRBV5-1
clone_size: NA
j_call: TRBJ2-2
cdr3_nt: TGCGCCAGCAGCTCGACAGGGTGGACCGGGGAGCTGTTTTTT
cdr3_aa: CASSSTGWTGELFF

d_call: TRBD2
v_call: TRBV5-1
clone_size: NA
j_call: TRBJ2-1
cdr3_nt: TGCGCCAGCAGCCTGTCTAGCGGAACCTCCTACAATGAGCAGTTCTTC
cdr3_aa: CASSLSSGTSYNEQFF

d_call: NA
v_call: TRBV29-1
clone_size: NA
j_call: TRBJ2-2
cdr3_nt: TGCAGCGCAGCGACAGTCTCGAACACCGGGGAGCTGTTTTTT
cdr3_aa: CSAATVSNTGELFF

d_call: TRBD1
v_call: TRBV4-1
clone_size: few
j_call: TRBJ1-6
cdr3_nt: TGCGCCAGCAGCCTTATTTACGGGACAGCTAATTCACCCCTCCACTTT
cdr3_aa: CASSLIYGTANSPLHF

d_call: NA
v_call: TRBV6-2/TRBV6-3
clone_size: NA
j_call: TRBJ2-1
cdr3_nt: TGTGCCAGCAGTTACCCACTAGTATGGTACTCCCACAATGAGCAGTTCTTC
cdr3_aa: CASSYPLVWYSHNEQFF

d_call: TRBD2
v_call: TRBV18
clone_size: NA
j_call: TRBJ2-1
cdr3_nt: TGTGCCAGCTCACCACCTCTAGCGGGAAGCAGTGAGCAGTTCTTC
cdr3_aa: CASSPPLAGSSEQFF

d_call: NA
v_call: TRBV6-2/TRBV6-3
clone_size: NA
j_call: TRBJ1-5
cdr3_nt: TGTGCCAGCAGTTACTTCTCCAGGGGTAGCAATCAGCCCCAGCATTTT
cdr3_aa: CASSYFSRGSNQPQHF

d_call: TRBD1
v_call: TRBV28
clone_size: NA
j_call: TRBJ2-7
cdr3_nt: TGTGCCAGCAGCTCCGGGACAGTCCTATACGAGCAGTACTTC
cdr3_aa: CASSSGTVLYEQYF

d_call: NA
v_call: TRBV19
clone_size: NA
j_call: TRBJ1-1
cdr3_nt: TGTGCCAGTAGCTACCAAGTGAACACTGAAGCTTTCTTT
cdr3_aa: CASSYQVNTEAFF

d_call: NA
v_call: TRBV29-1
clone_size: NA
j_call: TRBJ1-1
cdr3_nt: TGCAGCGCCGGAGTAACCGTGAACACTGAAGCTTTCTTT
cdr3_aa: CSAGVTVNTEAFF

d_call: TRBD1
v_call: TRBV2
clone_size: NA
j_call: TRBJ1-5
cdr3_nt: TGTGCCAGCAGGGGACAGTCTAGCAATCAGCCCCAGCATTTT
cdr3_aa: CASRGQSSNQPQHF

d_call: TRBD2
v_call: TRBV3-1/TRBV3-2
clone_size: once
j_call: TRBJ2-3
cdr3_nt: TGTGCCAGCAGCCAAGATGGCCTAGCGGGGGGGGCAGATACGCAGTATTTT
cdr3_aa: CASSQDGLAGGADTQYF

d_call: NA
v_call: TRBV4-1
clone_size: NA
j_call: TRBJ1-6
cdr3_nt: TGCGCCAGCAGCCAAGTTGTAAATTCACCCCTCCACTTT
cdr3_aa: CASSQVVNSPLHF

d_call: NA
v_call: TRBV5-6
clone_size: NA
j_call: TRBJ2-5
cdr3_nt: TGTGCCAGCAGCCGGAGGGAGACCCAGTACTTC
cdr3_aa: CASSRRETQYF

d_call: NA
v_call: TRBV10-1
clone_size: NA
j_call: TRBJ1-2
cdr3_nt: TGCGCCAGCAGTGTGTTTGAGACAGGTAGTAACTATGGCTACACCTTC
cdr3_aa: CASSVFETGSNYGYTF

d_call: TRBD2
v_call: TRBV30
clone_size: NA
j_call: TRBJ2-5
cdr3_nt: TGTGCCTGGAGCGCTGGACTAGCGGGAACAGAGACCCAGTACTTC
cdr3_aa: CAWSAGLAGTETQYF

d_call: TRBD2
v_call: TRBV10-3
clone_size: NA
j_call: TRBJ2-2
cdr3_nt: TGTGCCATCAGTGATCTAGCGGGGGGGCAGAACACCGGGGAGCTGTTTTTT
cdr3_aa: CAISDLAGGQNTGELFF

d_call: TRBD2
v_call: TRBV5-4
clone_size: few
j_call: TRBJ2-7
cdr3_nt: TGTGCCAGCAGCCCCAGCGGGAGCTCCTACGAGCAGTACTTC
cdr3_aa: CASSPSGSSYEQYF

d_call: NA
v_call: TRBV12-1
clone_size: NA
j_call: TRBJ2-7
cdr3_nt: TGTGCCAGCAGCTTTGCAACAAACTACGAGCAGTACTTC
cdr3_aa: CASSFATNYEQYF

d_call: NA
v_call: TRBV19
clone_size: NA
j_call: TRBJ1-1
cdr3_nt: TGTGCCAGTGCCCGGGGGGGGGCGGTATTGACTGAAGCTTTCTTT
cdr3_aa: CASARGGAVLTEAFF

d_call: TRBD1
v_call: TRBV15
clone_size: NA
j_call: TRBJ1-2
cdr3_nt: TGTGCCACCAGCGGGACAGGGGCCAGTCAATCCAACTATGGCTACACCTTC
cdr3_aa: CATSGTGASQSNYGYTF

d_call: TRBD1
v_call: TRBV19
clone_size: NA
j_call: TRBJ1-5
cdr3_nt: TGTGCCAGTAGTATTAAAACAGGGGGCATGTATAGCAATCAGCCCCAGCATTTT
cdr3_aa: CASSIKTGGMYSNQPQHF

d_call: TRBD1
v_call: TRBV19
clone_size: NA
j_call: TRBJ1-1
cdr3_nt: TGTGCCACAGCCGGGACAGACTCTTTTGAAGCTTTCTTT
cdr3_aa: CATAGTDSFEAFF

d_call: NA
v_call: TRBV19
clone_size: few
j_call: TRBJ1-5
cdr3_nt: TGTGCCAGTAGTATTTCCATAGCGGATCAGCCCCAGCATTTT
cdr3_aa: CASSISIADQPQHF